The 22 T cell receptor beta chains given below trace back to one sample, sequenced in a study of CD8 T cells in Susac syndrome. RNA amounts of 0.5 to 1 ug underwent reverse transcription with random hexamers. A single record per CDR3 protein comes from TCRdb applying MiXCR to the immunoSEQ multiplex PCR reads. The sample lists roughly 120,000 distinct CDR3 sequences, approximately 94% occurring once. Specimen: CD4+ T cells from PBMCs. These receptors all stem from a human donor with multiple sclerosis.

This chain joins TRBV7-2 and TRBJ1-2, with D possibly matching TRBD1 (6 bases). The germline V gene has CDR1 SGHTA and CDR2 FQGNSA. This CDR3 contains 14 residues. With 4 bases removed from V and 8 bases from J, the gap between germline ends came to 17 bases. The chain's CDR3 is CASSSTTGSHGYTF. As DNA, the CDR3 is TGTGCCAGCAGCTCGACCACAGGGTCCCACGGCTACACCTTC. The entire variable domain, with the rest obtained from reference TRBV7-2 and TRBJ1-2, is as follows: GAGVSQSPSNKVTEKGKDVELRCDPISGHTALYWYRQSLGQGLEFLIYFQGNSAPDKSGLPSDRFSAERTGGSVSTLTIQRTQQEDSAVYLCASSSTTGSHGYTFGSGTRLTVV.

The chain couples TRBV5-4 to TRBJ1-2, with D maybe TRBD1 (6 bases). Looked up from germline, CDR1 is SGHNT and CDR2 is YYREEE (reference sequence). This CDR3 contains 16 residues. Trimming took off 6 bases at V and 4 bases at J, with 22 bases between the two ends. CDR3 loop: CASTLPPRGAGYGYTF. CDR3 bases: TGTGCCAGCACCCTCCCACCCCGGGGGGCTGGCTATGGCTACACCTTC.

J is TRBJ1-6 and V is TRBV6-1; D call uncertain. Germline CDR1 reads MNHNS; CDR2 reads SASEGT. V was pared by 1 base and J by 10 bases, with 17 bases between. This CDR3 has 16 residues. CDR3 nucleotides: TGTGCCAGCAGTGAAGGGTTGCCTCGAGCGGGATCACCCCTCCACTTT. Its translation is CASSEGLPRAGSPLHF.

The chain carries TRBV6-2 or TRBV6-3 and TRBJ1-6; no definite D call. V lost 4 bases and J 9 bases, leaving 13 bases between the germline ends. The CDR3 is 14 amino acids. The V gene's germline CDR1 is MNHEY and CDR2 SVGEGT. CDR3 region: CASSLISSGSPLHF. Here the CDR3 DNA reads TGTGCCAGCAGTTTAATATCCTCGGGTTCACCCCTCCACTTT.

The rearrangement joins TRBV20-1 to TRBJ2-5; no reliable D call. V lost 1 base, J lost 5 bases, and 11 bases lay in between. CDR3 length equals 13 residues. The V gene's germline CDR1 is DFQATT and CDR2 SNEGSKA (reference sequence). The DNA for the CDR3 is TGCAGTGCTAGAGTGGGGATGAGGGAGACCCAGTACTTC. Translated: CSARVGMRETQYF.

The chain couples TRBV29-1 to TRBJ1-1; 7 nucleotides line up with TRBD1. Trimming took 6 bases from V and 1 from J; bases not matched to a gene: 11. This CDR3 is built from 15 residues. The V gene's germline CDR1 is SQVTM and CDR2 ANQGSEA. The CDR3, as DNA: TGCAGCGTCCCGACCTCGACAGGGAAGAACACTGAAGCTTTCTTT. Its protein is CSVPTSTGKNTEAFF. The full variable domain, in which reference TRBV29-1 and TRBJ1-1 provide the parts outside the CDR3, is SAVISQKPSRDICQRGTSLTIQCQVDSQVTMMFWYRQQPGQSLTLIATANQGSEATYESGFVIDKFPISRPNLTFSTLTVSNMSPEDSSIYLCSVPTSTGKNTEAFFGQGTRLTVV.

The rearrangement joins TRBV7-2 to TRBJ2-3, with 7 bases fitting TRBD2. V dropped 2 bases and J dropped 7; count of bases not matched to a gene: 6. The CDR3 loop spans 14 amino acids. The germline CDR1 and CDR2 sequences are SGHTA and FQGNSA. CDR3 region: CASSLPAGFNTQYF. The CDR3 DNA reads as TGTGCCAGCAGCTTACCAGCGGGGTTTAATACGCAGTATTTT.

The rearrangement uses TRBV18 and TRBJ1-4; 9 positions agree with TRBD1. CDR1 is KGHSH, CDR2 LQKENI, per germline. Trimming cost V 3 bases and J 5 bases; bases outside gene matches: 7. The CDR3 has 16 amino acids. The CDR3 bases are TGTGCCAGCTCACCTTTTACCGGGACAGGGAATGAAAAACTGTTTTTT. Its translation: CASSPFTGTGNEKLFF. Based on the CDR3 plus reference TRBV18 and TRBJ1-4, the full variable domain is NAGVMQNPRHLVRRRGQEARLRCSPMKGHSHVYWYRQLPEEGLKFMVYLQKENIIDESGMPKERFSAEFPKEGPSILRIQQVVRGDSAAYFCASSPFTGTGNEKLFFGSGTQLSVL.

The chain has TRBV25-1 and TRBJ2-7, with D unresolved. The CDR3 loop spans 13 amino acids. Deletions cut 8 bases from V and 2 bases from J, with 13 bases between. In germline, CDR1 is MGHDK, CDR2 SYGVNS. CDR3 protein: CASLAAGPYEQYF. CDR3 bases: TGTGCCAGCCTCGCGGCAGGACCCTACGAGCAGTACTTC.

V gene TRBV5-1 combines with J gene TRBJ1-2, with a weak D call TRBD1 (6 bases). The CDR3 length is 14 residues. V was pared by 4 bases and J by 2 bases, with 12 bases between. CDR1 and CDR2 (germline): SGHRS, YFSETQ. CDR3 DNA: TGCGCCAGCAGCGTCACCGGGACAAACTATGGCTACACCTTC. The encoded protein is CASSVTGTNYGYTF.

The rearrangement joins TRBV7-9 to TRBJ2-1; 10 bases match TRBD2. This CDR3 has 15 amino acids. The trim removed 6 bases at V and 7 bases at J, leaving 9 bases unmatched. Germline V gene sequence: CDR1 SEHNR, CDR2 FQNEAQ (reference sequence). The CDR3 region has the DNA TGTGCCAGCAGGAGCGGGGGGGCATTTAGGAATGAGCAGTTCTTC. Translation: CASRSGGAFRNEQFF. Full variable domain (outside the CDR3, taken from reference TRBV7-9 and TRBJ2-1): DTGVSQNPRHKITKRGQNVTFRCDPISEHNRLYWYRQTLGQGPEFLTYFQNEAQLEKSRLLSDRFSAERPKGSFSTLEIQRTEQGDSAMYLCASRSGGAFRNEQFFGPGTRLTVL.

The chain joins TRBV29-1 to TRBJ2-2, with TRBD1 matching 7 bases. The germline V gene encodes CDR1 SQVTM and CDR2 ANQGSEA. CDR3 length: 14 amino acids. The CDR3 DNA follows: TGCAGGGGCAGACGACAGGGTGACACCGGGGAGCTGTTTTTT. Translating it yields CRGRRQGDTGELFF.

The J gene is TRBJ1-1, the V gene TRBV29-1; tentative D call: TRBD1 (6 bases). CDR1 and CDR2 (germline): SQVTM, ANQGSEA. The CDR3 runs 12 residues. CDR3 sequence: CRRGTPNTEAFF. The CDR3 DNA follows: TGCAGGCGGGGGACACCGAACACTGAAGCTTTCTTT.

The chain recombines TRBV30 with TRBJ1-1; D is possibly TRBD1 (5 bases). CDR1 GTSNPN and CDR2 SVGIG come from the germline V gene (reference sequence). The V and J ends lost 2 bases and 1 base respectively, with 8 bases between them. The CDR3 loop spans 13 amino acids. The CDR3, as DNA: TGTGCCTGGAGTTCAGGGACGAACACTGAAGCTTTCTTT. It specifies CAWSSGTNTEAFF.

V and J are TRBV5-1 and TRBJ1-2; no clear D gene. The germline V gene encodes CDR1 SGHRS and CDR2 YFSETQ. This CDR3 is built from 12 residues. The V end was cut by 1 base, the J end by 7 bases, with 8 bases between. The CDR3 protein is CASSLKGSGYTF. The CDR3 coding sequence is TGCGCCAGCAGCTTGAAAGGTTCTGGCTACACCTTC.

This clonotype appeared a few times. The chain couples TRBV3-1 to TRBJ1-1; D not resolved. In germline, CDR1 is LGHDT, CDR2 YNNKEL (reference sequence). The V gene lost 4 bases and the J gene lost 0 bases, with 9 bases spanning the gap. This CDR3 contains 14 residues. Written as DNA, the CDR3 is TGTGCCAGCAGCCTTCGGGGTATGAACACTGAAGCTTTCTTT. Its translation: CASSLRGMNTEAFF. The variable domain in full, completed from reference TRBV3-1 and TRBJ1-1, reads DTAVSQTPKYLVTQMGNDKSIKCEQNLGHDTMYWYKQDSKKFLKIMFSYNNKELIINETVPNRFSPKSPDKAHLNLHINSLELGDSAVYFCASSLRGMNTEAFFGQGTRLTVV.

The chain employs TRBV13 and TRBJ1-5, with 7 bases fitting TRBD1. Unmatched junction bases numbered 4, after V lost 2 bases and J lost 3 bases. Per germline, CDR1 PRHDT and CDR2 FYEKMQ (reference sequence). CDR3 length: 15 amino acids. The CDR3 loop is CASSLRGPNNQPQHF. DNA for the CDR3: TGTGCCAGCAGCTTAAGGGGGCCTAACAATCAGCCCCAGCATTTT.

This rearrangement joins TRBV6-1 to TRBJ2-7, with 7 nucleotides matching TRBD2. V was pared by 3 bases and J by 2 bases, with 4 bases of the junction left unmatched. This CDR3 is 14 amino acids long. The germline gives CDR1 MNHNS, CDR2 SASEGT. CDR3 sequence reads: CASSEPSGPYEQYF. DNA for the CDR3: TGTGCCAGCAGTGAGCCTAGCGGACCCTACGAGCAGTACTTC.

The chain couples TRBV15 to TRBJ2-3, with 8 bases lining up with TRBD2. The CDR3 consists of 16 residues. With 3 bases clipped from V and 2 bases from J, the junction kept 7 bases outside the gene matches. The germline CDR1 and CDR2 sequences are LNHNV and YYDKDF (reference sequence). CDR3 protein: CATSSGRGLDTDTQYF. The CDR3 bases are TGTGCCACCAGCAGCGGGAGGGGACTAGACACAGATACGCAGTATTTT. The full variable domain, completed using reference TRBV15 and TRBJ2-3, is DAMVIQNPRYQVTQFGKPVTLSCSQTLNHNVMYWYQQKSSQAPKLLFHYYDKDFNNEADTPDNFQSRRPNTSFCFLDIRSPGLGDTAMYLCATSSGRGLDTDTQYFGPGTRLTVL.

CDR3 in amino acids: CASRFSGASVAYEQYF. CDR3 DNA: TGTGCCAGCAGGTTCTCTGGAGCCTCCGTTGCCTACGAGCAGTACTTC. V gene TRBV5-6 combines with J gene TRBJ2-7, with unresolved D. The CDR3 length is 16 residues. Trimming cost V 5 bases and J 2 bases, with 20 bases left between them. CDR1 and CDR2 from the germline V gene are SGHDT and YYEEEE.

This clonotype was observed once. This rearrangement joins TRBV30 to TRBJ2-5; no definite D call. The CDR3 is made up of 15 amino acids. V lost 0 bases to trimming and J lost 0 bases, with 11 bases between them. Germline assignment: CDR1 GTSNPN and CDR2 SVGIG (reference sequence). The CDR3 coding sequence is TGTGCCTGGAGTGTAGCCAGCCCGTACCAAGAGACCCAGTACTTC. The encoded protein is CAWSVASPYQETQYF. The full variable domain, completed using reference TRBV30 and TRBJ2-5, is SQTIHQWPATLVQPVGSPLSLECTVEGTSNPNLYWYRQAAGRGLQLLFYSVGIGQISSEVPQNLSASRPQDRQFILSSKKLLLSDSGFYLCAWSVASPYQETQYFGPGTRLLVL.

This clonotype showed up just once. The chain recombines TRBV7-9 with TRBJ1-1; D is undetermined. V was clipped by 1 base and J by 1 base, with 7 bases between them. This CDR3 spans 14 amino acids. CDR1 SEHNR and CDR2 FQNEAQ come from the germline V gene (reference sequence). CDR3 DNA: TGTGCCAGCAGCTTAGAATGGGGGAACACTGAAGCTTTCTTT. It codes for CASSLEWGNTEAFF.